This TCR beta chain was identified in a study of shared clonotypes between healthy human individuals. V was pared by 5 bases and J by 11 bases, with 13 bases between. Germline lookup yields CDR1 SGHTA and CDR2 FQGNSA. This CDR3 comprises 12 residues. Clones were sequenced by immunoSEQ multiplex PCR, and TCRdb holds only the in-frame ones, with some missing. This sample yields around 1.4 million clones, of which approximately 98.5% are seen a single time; 0.3% to 0.45% belongs to the top ten. The chain employs TRBV7-2 and TRBJ2-1; no clear D. The receptor was isolated from a man between 25 and 39 years old in good health. The sequenced sample was naive CD4+ T cells sorted from blood. Indicated subset: CD45RA+ positively selected. DNA of the CDR3: TGTGCCAGCAGCCTCATAGTGTTTCAGCAGTTCTTC. Protein product: CASSLIVFQQFF.